This T cell receptor (beta chain) was identified in a study of blood T cell repertoires in COVID-19. This clone has only a few counts. Trimming took 0 bases from V and 6 from J, leaving 6 bases between them. The CDR3 loop spans 13 amino acids. Original processing methods: Reference gene primer amplification gave estimated nucleated cell counts. Data came from immunoSEQ multiplex PCR; TCRdb stores just in-frame clones and leaves some out. D and trimming were read from the DNA, whereas the V and J calls and clone size are those reported in that table. Of 300,000 to 350,000 clones in the sample, 75% to 90% were seen once.

This receptor was obtained from a man aged 18 to 30 with active or convalescent COVID-19. Sequencing used peripheral blood. V usage is TRBV12-3 or TRBV12-4 and J usage is TRBJ1-5, with D unclear. For the CDR3, the DNA is TGTGCCAGCAGTTTAGCGCGAGTTCAGCCCCAGCATTTT. Translation gives CASSLARVQPQHF.